This TCR beta chain was recovered during a study of T cells in Graves' hyperthyroidism and ophthalmopathy. Study results and limitations: The model predicted ophthalmopathy a median approximately seven months before onset. Ophthalmopathy was distinguished from stable hyperthyroidism by 13 V-J signatures. Most clonotypes that expanded in the thyroid above 0.001 also showed up in blood.

TCR beta CDR3 regions were amplified from RNA transcripts. The TCR CDR3 was amplified in a first-round RT-PCR using the HTBI primer set. TCRdb reanalysed the multiplex PCR reads using MiXCR and keeps one entry per CDR3 protein. Among roughly 420,000 distinct CDR3 sequences listed, 15% to 18% were seen once. The CDR3 loop spans 16 amino acids. Per germline, CDR1 DFQATT and CDR2 SNEGSKA (reference sequence). Germline trimming cut 3 bases from V and 7 bases from J; bases unmatched to any gene: 9. This clonotype was observed many times. Antigen unknown. This clonotype originated in a woman between 18 and 29 years old with Graves' hyperthyroidism. This chain links TRBV20-1 with TRBJ2-7; TRBD2 matches 16 bases. Specimen: blood. This CDR3 reads CSASVGTSGRAGEQYF. The DNA for the CDR3 is TGCAGTGCTAGCGTGGGGACTAGCGGGAGGGCCGGAGAGCAGTACTTC.